Detailed here is one T cell receptor beta chain. Antigen unknown. TCRdb analysed the RT-PCR reads with MiXCR anew, one entry per CDR3 protein. The table lists roughly 160,000 distinct CDR3 sequences, about 10% of them singletons, with 35% to 40% in the top ten. With 6 bases removed from V and 3 bases from J, the gap between germline ends came to 12 bases. The CDR3 is 13 residues long. Germline CDR1 reads ENHRY; CDR2 reads SYGVKD. These data belong to a study of response to subunit inactivated influenza vaccine. General study results and limits: The authors suggested that few new T cells are recruited per seasonal influenza vaccination.

Specimen: CD8+ T cells sorted from PBMCs, collected roughly 24 months after vaccination. This TCR came from a man aged 45 to 70 who received an inactivated influenza vaccine. The chain joins TRBV10-3 to TRBJ2-7; a weak D match, TRBD2 (6 bases). DNA for the CDR3: TGTGCCATCAGCGCCGGGACTCTCTACGAGCAGTACTTC. It yields the protein CAISAGTLYEQYF.